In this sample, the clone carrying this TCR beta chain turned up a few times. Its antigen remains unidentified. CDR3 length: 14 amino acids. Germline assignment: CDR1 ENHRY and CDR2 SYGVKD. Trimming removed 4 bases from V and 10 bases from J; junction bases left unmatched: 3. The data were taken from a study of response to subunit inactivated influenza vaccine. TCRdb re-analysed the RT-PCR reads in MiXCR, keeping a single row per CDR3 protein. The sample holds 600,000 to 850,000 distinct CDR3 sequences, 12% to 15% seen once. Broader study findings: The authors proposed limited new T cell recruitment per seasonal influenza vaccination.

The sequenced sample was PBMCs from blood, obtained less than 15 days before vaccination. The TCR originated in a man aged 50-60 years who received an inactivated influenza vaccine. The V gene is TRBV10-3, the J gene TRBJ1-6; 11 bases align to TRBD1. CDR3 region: CAISGGQGESPLHF. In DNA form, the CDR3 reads TGTGCCATCAGTGGGGGACAGGGGGAATCACCCCTCCACTTT.